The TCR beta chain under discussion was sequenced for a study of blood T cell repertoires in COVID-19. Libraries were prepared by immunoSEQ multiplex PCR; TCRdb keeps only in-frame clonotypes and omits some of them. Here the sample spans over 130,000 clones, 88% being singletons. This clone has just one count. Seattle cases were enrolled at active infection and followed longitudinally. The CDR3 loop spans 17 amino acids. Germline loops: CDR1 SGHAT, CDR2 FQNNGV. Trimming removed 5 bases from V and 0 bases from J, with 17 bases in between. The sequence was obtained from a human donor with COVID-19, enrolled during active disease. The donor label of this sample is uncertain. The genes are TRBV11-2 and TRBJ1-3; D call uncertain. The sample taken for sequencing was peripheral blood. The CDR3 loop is CASSPMTRLISGNTIYF. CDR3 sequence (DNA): TGTGCCAGCAGCCCTATGACGAGGTTAATCTCTGGAAACACCATATATTTT.